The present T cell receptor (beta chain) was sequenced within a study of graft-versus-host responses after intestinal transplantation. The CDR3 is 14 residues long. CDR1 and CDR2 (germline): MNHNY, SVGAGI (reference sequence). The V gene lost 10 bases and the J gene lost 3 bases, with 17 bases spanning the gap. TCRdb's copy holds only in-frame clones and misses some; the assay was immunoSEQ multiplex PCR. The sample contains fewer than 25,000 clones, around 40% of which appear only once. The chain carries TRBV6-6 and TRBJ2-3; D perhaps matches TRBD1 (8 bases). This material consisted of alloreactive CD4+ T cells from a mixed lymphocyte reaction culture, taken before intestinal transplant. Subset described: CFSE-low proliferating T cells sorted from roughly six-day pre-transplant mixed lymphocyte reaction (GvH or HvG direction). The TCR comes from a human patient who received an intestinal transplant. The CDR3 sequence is CATIDRGGTDTQYF. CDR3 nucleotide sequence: TGTGCCACCATCGACAGGGGAGGGACAGATACGCAGTATTTT.